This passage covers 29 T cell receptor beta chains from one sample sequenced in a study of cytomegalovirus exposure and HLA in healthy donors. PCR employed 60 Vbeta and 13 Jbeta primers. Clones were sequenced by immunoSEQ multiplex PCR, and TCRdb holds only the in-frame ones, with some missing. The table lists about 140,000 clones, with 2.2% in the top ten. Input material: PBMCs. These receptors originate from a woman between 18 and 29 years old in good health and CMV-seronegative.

The CDR3 DNA follows: TGTGCCAGCTTGGGCCTAACCAACACCGGGGAGCTGTTTTTT. It yields the protein CASLGLTNTGELFF. The chain has TRBV6-5 and TRBJ2-2; D unresolved. Per germline, CDR1 MNHEY and CDR2 SVGAGI. Trimming left V 8 bases short and J 2 bases short, with 12 bases between. The CDR3 is made up of 14 amino acids.

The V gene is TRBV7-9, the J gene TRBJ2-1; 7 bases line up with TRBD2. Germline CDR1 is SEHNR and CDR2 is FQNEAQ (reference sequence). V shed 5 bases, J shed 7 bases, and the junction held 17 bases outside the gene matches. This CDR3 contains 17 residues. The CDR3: CASSTLGAGEVDNEQFF. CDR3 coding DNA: TGTGCCAGCAGCACCCTCGGGGCGGGAGAGGTGGATAATGAGCAGTTCTTC.

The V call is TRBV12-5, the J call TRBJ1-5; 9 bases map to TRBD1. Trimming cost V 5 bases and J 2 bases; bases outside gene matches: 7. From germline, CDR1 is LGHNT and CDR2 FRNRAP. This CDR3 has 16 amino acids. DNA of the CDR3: TGTGCTAGTGGTGTACAGGGGGCTTGGGGCAATCAGCCCCAGCATTTT. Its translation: CASGVQGAWGNQPQHF.

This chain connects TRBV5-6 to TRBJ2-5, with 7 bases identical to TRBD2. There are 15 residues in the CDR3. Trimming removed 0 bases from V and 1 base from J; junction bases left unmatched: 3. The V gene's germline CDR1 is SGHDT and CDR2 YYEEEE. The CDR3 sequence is CASSLGVAGQETQYF. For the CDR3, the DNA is TGTGCCAGCAGCTTGGGGGTAGCGGGCCAAGAGACCCAGTACTTC.

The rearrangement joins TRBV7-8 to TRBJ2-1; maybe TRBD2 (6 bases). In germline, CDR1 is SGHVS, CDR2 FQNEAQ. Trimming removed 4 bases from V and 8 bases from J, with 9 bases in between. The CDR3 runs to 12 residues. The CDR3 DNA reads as TGTGCCAGCAGCTCACTAGCATATGAGCAGTTCTTC. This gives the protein CASSSLAYEQFF.

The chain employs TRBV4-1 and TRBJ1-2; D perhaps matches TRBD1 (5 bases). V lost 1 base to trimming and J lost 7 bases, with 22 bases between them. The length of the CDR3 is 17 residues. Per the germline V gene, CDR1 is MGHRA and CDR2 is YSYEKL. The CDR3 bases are TGCGCCAGCAGCCAAGCTTTCGTCTTCGGCAGGGCAGGTGGCTACACCTTC. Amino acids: CASSQAFVFGRAGGYTF.

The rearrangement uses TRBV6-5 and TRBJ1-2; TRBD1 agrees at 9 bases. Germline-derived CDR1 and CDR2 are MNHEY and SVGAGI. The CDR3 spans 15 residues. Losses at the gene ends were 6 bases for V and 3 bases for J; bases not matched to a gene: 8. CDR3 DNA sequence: TGTGCCAGCAGAACTCCGGGACAGGGTTACTATGGCTACACCTTC. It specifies CASRTPGQGYYGYTF.

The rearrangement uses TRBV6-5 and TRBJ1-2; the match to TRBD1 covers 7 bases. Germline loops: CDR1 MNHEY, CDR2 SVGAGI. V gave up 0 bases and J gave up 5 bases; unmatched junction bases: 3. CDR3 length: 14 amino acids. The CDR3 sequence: CASSYSGQPYGYTF. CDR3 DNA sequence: TGTGCCAGCAGTTACTCGGGACAGCCATATGGCTACACCTTC.

The CDR3 region is CASSSGPSGSLNEQFF. In nucleotides, the CDR3 is TGTGCCAGCAGCTCAGGACCTAGCGGGAGCTTGAATGAGCAGTTCTTC. J is TRBJ2-1 and V is TRBV7-9, with 10 bases fitting TRBD2. The CDR3 totals 16 residues. Losses at the gene ends were 4 bases for V and 7 bases for J; bases not matched to a gene: 10. The V gene's germline CDR1 is SEHNR and CDR2 FQNEAQ (reference sequence). Full variable domain (remainder filled in from reference TRBV7-9 and TRBJ2-1): DTGVSQNPRHKITKRGQNVTFRCDPISEHNRLYWYRQTLGQGPEFLTYFQNEAQLEKSRLLSDRFSAERPKGSFSTLEIQRTEQGDSAMYLCASSSGPSGSLNEQFFGPGTRLTVL.

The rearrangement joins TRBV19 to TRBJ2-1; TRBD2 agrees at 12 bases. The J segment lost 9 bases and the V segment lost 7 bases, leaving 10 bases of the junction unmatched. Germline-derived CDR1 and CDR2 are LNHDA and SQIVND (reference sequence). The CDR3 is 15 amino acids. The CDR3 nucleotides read TGTGCCAGTACTCCAGGACTAGCGGGACCGGCTGAGCAGTTCTTC. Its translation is CASTPGLAGPAEQFF.

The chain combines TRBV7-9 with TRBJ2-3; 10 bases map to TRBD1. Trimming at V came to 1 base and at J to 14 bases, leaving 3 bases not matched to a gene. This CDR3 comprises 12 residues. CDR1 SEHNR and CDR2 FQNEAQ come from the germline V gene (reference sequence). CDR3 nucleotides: TGTGCCAGCAGCTTAGAGACAGGGGGCCTGTATTTT. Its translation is CASSLETGGLYF.

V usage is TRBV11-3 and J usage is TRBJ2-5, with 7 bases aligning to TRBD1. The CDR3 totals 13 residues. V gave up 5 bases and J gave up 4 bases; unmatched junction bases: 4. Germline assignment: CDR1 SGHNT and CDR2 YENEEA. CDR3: CASSTGVIETQYF. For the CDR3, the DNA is TGTGCCAGCAGCACAGGGGTCATAGAGACCCAGTACTTC.

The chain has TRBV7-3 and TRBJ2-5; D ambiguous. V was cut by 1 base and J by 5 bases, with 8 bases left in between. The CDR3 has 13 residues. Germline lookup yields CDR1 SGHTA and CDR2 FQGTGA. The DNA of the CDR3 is TGTGCCAGCAGCTTAAGTTACAGTGAGACCCAGTACTTC. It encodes CASSLSYSETQYF.

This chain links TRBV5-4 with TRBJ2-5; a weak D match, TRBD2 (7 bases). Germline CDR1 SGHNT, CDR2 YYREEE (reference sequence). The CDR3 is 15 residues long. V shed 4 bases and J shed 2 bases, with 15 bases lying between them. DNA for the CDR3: TGTGCCAGCAGCCGACGAGCGGGACAACAAGAGACCCAGTACTTC. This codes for CASSRRAGQQETQYF.

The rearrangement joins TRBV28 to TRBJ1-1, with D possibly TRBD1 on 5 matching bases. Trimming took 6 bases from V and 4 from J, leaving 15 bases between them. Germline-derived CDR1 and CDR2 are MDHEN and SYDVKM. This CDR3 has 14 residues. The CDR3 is CASRLRGGGTEAFF. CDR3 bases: TGTGCCAGCAGATTACGTGGGGGAGGCACTGAAGCTTTCTTT.

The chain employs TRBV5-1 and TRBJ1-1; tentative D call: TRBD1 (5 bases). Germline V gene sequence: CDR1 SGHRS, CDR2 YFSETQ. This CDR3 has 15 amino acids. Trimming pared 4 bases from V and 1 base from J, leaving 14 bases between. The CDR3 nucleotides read TGCGCCAGCAGCCTTACGGGACTTTCGAACACTGAAGCTTTCTTT. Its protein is CASSLTGLSNTEAFF.

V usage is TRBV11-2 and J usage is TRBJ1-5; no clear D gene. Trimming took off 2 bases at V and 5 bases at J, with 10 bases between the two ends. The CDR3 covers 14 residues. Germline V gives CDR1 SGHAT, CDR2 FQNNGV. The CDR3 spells CASSLTQRDQPQHF. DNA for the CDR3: TGTGCCAGCAGCTTAACGCAGAGGGATCAGCCCCAGCATTTT.

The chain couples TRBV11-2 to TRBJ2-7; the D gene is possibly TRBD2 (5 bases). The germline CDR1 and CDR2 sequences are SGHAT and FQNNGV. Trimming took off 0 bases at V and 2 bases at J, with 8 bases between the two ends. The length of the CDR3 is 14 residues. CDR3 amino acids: CASSLERVTYEQYF. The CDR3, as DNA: TGTGCCAGCAGCTTAGAGCGGGTCACCTACGAGCAGTACTTC.

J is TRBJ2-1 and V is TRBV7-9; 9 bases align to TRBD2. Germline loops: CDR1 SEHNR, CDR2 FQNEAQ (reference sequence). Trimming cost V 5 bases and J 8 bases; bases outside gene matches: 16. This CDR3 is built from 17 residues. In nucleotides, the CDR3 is TGTGCCAGCAGCATCCGATTAGCGGGAGATAGCCCTGATGAGCAGTTCTTC. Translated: CASSIRLAGDSPDEQFF.

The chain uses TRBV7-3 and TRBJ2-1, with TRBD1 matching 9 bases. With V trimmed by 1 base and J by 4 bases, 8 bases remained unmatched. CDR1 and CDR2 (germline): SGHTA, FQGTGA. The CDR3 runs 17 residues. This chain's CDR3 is CASSLRVSGTGYNEQFF. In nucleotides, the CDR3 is TGTGCCAGCAGCTTAAGGGTTTCCGGGACAGGGTACAATGAGCAGTTCTTC.

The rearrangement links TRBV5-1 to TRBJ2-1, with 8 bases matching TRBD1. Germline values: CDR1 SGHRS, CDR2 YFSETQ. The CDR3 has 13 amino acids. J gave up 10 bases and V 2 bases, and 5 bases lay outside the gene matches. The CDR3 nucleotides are TGCGCCAGCAGCTTCGAGGACAGGGCCGAGCAGTTCTTC. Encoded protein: CASSFEDRAEQFF.

Written as DNA, the CDR3 is TGTGCCAGCAGCTTAGCGCGACTAGCGGGCACAGATACGCAGTATTTT. Protein: CASSLARLAGTDTQYF. The chain combines TRBV7-2 with TRBJ2-3; 9 bases are a match to TRBD2. The germline V gene encodes CDR1 SGHTA and CDR2 FQGNSA. The CDR3 contains 16 residues. The V and J ends lost 0 bases and 1 base, in that order; junction bases with no gene match: 2. The complete variable domain, with remaining parts taken from reference TRBV7-2 and TRBJ2-3, reads GAGVSQSPSNKVTEKGKDVELRCDPISGHTALYWYRQSLGQGLEFLIYFQGNSAPDKSGLPSDRFSAERTGGSVSTLTIQRTQQEDSAVYLCASSLARLAGTDTQYFGPGTRLTVL.

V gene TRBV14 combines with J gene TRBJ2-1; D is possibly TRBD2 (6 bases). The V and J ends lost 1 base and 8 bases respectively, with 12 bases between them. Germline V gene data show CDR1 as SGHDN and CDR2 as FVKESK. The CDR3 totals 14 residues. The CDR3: CASSQVGGSHEQFF. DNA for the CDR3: TGTGCCAGCAGCCAAGTCGGGGGATCTCATGAGCAGTTCTTC.

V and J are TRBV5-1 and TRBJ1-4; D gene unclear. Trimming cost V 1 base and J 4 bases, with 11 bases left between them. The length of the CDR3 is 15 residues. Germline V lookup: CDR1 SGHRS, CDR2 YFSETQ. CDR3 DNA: TGCGCCAGCAGCTTGAGCGGACTCCATAATGAAAAACTGTTTTTT. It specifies CASSLSGLHNEKLFF.

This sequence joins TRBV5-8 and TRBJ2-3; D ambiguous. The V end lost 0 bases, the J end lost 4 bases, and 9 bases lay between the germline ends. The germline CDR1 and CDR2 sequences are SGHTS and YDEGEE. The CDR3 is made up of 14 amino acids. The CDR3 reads CASSLGHRADTQYF. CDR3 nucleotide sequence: TGTGCCAGCAGCTTGGGTCATCGGGCAGATACGCAGTATTTT.

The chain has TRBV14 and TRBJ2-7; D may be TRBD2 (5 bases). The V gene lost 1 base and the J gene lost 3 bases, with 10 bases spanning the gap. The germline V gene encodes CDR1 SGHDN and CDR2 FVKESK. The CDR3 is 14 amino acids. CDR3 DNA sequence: TGTGCCAGCAGCCAAGGTGGGAGACACTACGAGCAGTACTTC. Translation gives CASSQGGRHYEQYF.

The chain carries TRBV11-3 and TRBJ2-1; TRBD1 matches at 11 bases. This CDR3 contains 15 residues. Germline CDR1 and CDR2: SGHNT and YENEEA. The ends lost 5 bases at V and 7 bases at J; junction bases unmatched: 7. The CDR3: CASSRRTGGGNEQFF. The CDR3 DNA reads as TGTGCCAGCAGCCGCCGGACAGGGGGCGGAAATGAGCAGTTCTTC.

This CDR3 reads CASSWGDPYGYTF. CDR3 bases: TGTGCCAGCAGTTGGGGAGACCCCTATGGCTACACCTTC. This chain connects TRBV6-1 to TRBJ1-2; D gene uncertain. V was clipped by 5 bases and J by 4 bases, with 11 bases between them. Germline V gives CDR1 MNHNS, CDR2 SASEGT. This CDR3 region has 13 residues.

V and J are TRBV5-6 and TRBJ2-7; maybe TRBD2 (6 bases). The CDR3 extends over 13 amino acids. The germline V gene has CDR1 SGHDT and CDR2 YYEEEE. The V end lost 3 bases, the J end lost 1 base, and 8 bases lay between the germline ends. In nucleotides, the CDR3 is TGTGCCAGCAGCTGGGGGACTTCCTACGAGCAGTACGTC. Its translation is CASSWGTSYEQYV.